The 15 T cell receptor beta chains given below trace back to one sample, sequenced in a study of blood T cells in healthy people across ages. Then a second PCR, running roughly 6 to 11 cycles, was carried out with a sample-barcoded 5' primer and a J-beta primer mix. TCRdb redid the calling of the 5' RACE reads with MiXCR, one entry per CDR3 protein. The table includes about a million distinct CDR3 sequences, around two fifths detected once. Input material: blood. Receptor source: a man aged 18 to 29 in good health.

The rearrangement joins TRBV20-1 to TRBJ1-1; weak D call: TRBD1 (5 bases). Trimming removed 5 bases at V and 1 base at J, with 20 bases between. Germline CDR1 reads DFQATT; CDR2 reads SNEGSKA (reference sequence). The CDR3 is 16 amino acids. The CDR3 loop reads CSAEGRSENENTEAFF. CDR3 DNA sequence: TGCAGTGCTGAGGGACGGTCGGAGAATGAGAACACTGAAGCTTTCTTT.

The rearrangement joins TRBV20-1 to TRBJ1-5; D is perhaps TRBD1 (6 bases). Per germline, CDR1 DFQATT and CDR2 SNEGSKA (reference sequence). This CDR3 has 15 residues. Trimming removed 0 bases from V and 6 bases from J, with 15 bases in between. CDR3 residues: CSARDAGGESQPQHF. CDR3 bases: TGCAGTGCTAGAGATGCGGGGGGCGAGAGTCAGCCCCAGCATTTT.

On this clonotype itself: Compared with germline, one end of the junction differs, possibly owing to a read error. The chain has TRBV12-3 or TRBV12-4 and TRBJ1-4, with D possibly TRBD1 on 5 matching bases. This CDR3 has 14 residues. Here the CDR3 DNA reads TGTGCCAGCAGTTTGAGGGGAGCTAATGAAAACCTGTTTTTT. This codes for CASSLRGANENLFF.

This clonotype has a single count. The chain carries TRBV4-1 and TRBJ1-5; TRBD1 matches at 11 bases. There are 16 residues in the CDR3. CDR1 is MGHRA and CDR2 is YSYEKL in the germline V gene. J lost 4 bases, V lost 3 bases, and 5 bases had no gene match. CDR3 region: CASSQPGQGVNQPQHF. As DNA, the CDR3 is TGCGCCAGCAGCCAGCCGGGACAGGGGGTTAATCAGCCCCAGCATTTT.

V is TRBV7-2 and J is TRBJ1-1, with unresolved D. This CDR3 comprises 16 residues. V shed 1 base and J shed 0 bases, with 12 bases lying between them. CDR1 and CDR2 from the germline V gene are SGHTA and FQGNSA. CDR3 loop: CASSLVQTNMNTEAFF. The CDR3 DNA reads TGTGCCAGCAGCTTAGTGCAGACGAACATGAACACTGAAGCTTTCTTT.

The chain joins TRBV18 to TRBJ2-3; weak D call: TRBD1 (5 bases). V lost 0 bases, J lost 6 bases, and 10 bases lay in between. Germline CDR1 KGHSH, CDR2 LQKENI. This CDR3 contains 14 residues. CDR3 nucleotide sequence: TGTGCCAGCTCACCACCTATTGGGGCGGATACGCAGTATTTT. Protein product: CASSPPIGADTQYF.

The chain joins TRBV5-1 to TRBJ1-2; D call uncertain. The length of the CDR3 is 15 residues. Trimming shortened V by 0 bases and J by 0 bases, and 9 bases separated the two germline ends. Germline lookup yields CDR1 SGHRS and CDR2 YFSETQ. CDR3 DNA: TGCGCCAGCAGCTTGGGTGGGGTGCCTAACTATGGCTACACCTTC. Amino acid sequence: CASSLGGVPNYGYTF.

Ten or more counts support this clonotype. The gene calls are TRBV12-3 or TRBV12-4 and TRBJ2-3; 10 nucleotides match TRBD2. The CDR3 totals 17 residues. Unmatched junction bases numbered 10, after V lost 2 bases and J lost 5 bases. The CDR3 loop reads CASSLSGLATARDTQYF. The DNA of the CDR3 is TGTGCCAGCAGTTTATCGGGACTAGCGACCGCTAGAGATACGCAGTATTTT.

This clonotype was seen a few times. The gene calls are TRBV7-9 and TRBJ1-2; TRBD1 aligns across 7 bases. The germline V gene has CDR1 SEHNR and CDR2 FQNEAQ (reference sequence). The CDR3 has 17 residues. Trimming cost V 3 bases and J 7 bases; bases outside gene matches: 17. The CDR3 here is CASSFAQGILRSGGYTF. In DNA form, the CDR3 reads TGTGCCAGCAGCTTTGCACAGGGGATTCTAAGGTCGGGTGGCTACACCTTC.

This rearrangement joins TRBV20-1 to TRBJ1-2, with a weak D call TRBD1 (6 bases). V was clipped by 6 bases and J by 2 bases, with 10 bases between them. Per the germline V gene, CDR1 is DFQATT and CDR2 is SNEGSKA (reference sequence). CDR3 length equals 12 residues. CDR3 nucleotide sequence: TGCAGTGCCCAGGGGTTAAACTATGGCTACACCTTC. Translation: CSAQGLNYGYTF.

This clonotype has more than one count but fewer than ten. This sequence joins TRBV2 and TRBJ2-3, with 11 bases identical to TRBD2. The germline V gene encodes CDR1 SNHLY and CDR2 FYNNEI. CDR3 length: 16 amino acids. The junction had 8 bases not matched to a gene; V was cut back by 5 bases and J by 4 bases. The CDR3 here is CASSKQTSGAADTQYF. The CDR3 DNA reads TGTGCCAGCAGTAAACAGACTAGCGGGGCGGCAGATACGCAGTATTTT.

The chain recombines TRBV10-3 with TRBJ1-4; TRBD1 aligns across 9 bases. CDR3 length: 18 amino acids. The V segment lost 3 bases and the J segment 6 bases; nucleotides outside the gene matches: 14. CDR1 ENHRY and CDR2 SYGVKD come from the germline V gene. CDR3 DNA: TGTGCCATCAGTGACGTTCCCGGGACAGGGAAACGGGATGAAAAACTGTTTTTT. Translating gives CAISDVPGTGKRDEKLFF.

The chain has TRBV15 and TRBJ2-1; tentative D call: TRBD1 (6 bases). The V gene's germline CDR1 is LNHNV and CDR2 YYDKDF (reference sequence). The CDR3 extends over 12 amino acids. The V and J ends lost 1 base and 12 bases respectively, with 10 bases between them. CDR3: CATSRVIGGQFF. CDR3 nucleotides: TGTGCCACCAGCAGAGTTATAGGGGGGCAGTTCTTC.

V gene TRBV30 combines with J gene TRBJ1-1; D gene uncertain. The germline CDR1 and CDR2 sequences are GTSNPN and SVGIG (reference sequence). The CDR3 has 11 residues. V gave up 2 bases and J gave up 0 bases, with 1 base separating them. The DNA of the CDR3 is TGTGCCTGGAGTCTGAACACTGAAGCTTTCTTT. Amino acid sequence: CAWSLNTEAFF.

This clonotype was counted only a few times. CDR3 loop: CASSSLGDGELFF. CDR3 nucleotides: TGTGCCAGCAGCTCTTTGGGTGACGGGGAGCTGTTTTTT. The chain joins TRBV7-3 to TRBJ2-2; D not certain. Between the trimmed V and J ends, which lost 4 bases and 7 bases, there was a span of 10 bases. There are 13 residues in the CDR3. Germline CDR1 is SGHTA and CDR2 is FQGTGA.